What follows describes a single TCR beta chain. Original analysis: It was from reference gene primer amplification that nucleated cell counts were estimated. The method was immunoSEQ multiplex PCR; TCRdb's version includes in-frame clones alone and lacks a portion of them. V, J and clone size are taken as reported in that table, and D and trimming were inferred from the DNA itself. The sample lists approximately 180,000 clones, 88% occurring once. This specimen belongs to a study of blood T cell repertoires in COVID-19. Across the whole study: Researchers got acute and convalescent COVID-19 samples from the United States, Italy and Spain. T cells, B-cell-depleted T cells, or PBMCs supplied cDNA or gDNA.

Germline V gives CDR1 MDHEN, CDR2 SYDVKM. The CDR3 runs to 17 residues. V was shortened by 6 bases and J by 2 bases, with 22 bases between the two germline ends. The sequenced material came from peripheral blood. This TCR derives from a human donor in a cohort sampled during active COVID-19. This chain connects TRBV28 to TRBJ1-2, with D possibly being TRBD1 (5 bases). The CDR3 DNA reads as TGTGCCAGCAGGTCAGTTCGTAATTGGGGCTTGAACTATGGCTACACCTTC. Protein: CASRSVRNWGLNYGYTF.